A single sample is the source of the 24 T cell receptor beta chains below, sequenced in a study of blood T cell repertoires in COVID-19. Using immunoSEQ multiplex PCR, the repertoire was profiled, and TCRdb retains in-frame clones only, with some absent. The sample holds tens of thousands of clones, approximately 90% seen once. The sample was peripheral blood. The source is a man between 45 and 60 years old with acute or convalescent COVID-19.

The chain couples TRBV2 to TRBJ1-5; D may be TRBD1 (5 bases). Germline lookup yields CDR1 SNHLY and CDR2 FYNNEI. The CDR3 extends over 15 amino acids. Deletions cut 4 bases from V and 2 bases from J, with 12 bases between. CDR3 in DNA: TGTGCCAGCAGTGGGAGGGGATCAGGCAATCAGCCCCAGCATTTT. Protein: CASSGRGSGNQPQHF.

V gene TRBV6-4 combines with J gene TRBJ2-5; 7 bases match TRBD2. V lost 2 bases and J lost 2; bases outside the gene matches: 5. This CDR3 is 15 amino acids long. Germline CDR1 MRHNA, CDR2 SNTAGT. CDR3 sequence: CASSDLLAKQETQYF. In DNA, the CDR3 is TGTGCCAGCAGTGACCTACTAGCGAAGCAAGAGACCCAGTACTTC.

This clone has a single count. This chain uses TRBV7-8 with TRBJ1-2, with 8 bases lining up with TRBD1. This CDR3 contains 13 residues. The germline V gene encodes CDR1 SGHVS and CDR2 FQNEAQ. The V and J ends lost 5 bases and 7 bases, in that order; junction bases with no gene match: 6. Here the CDR3 DNA reads TGTGCCAGCAGCCCAGGACAGGGACGTGGCTACACCTTC. It specifies CASSPGQGRGYTF.

V and J are TRBV7-2 and TRBJ2-1; 12 bases match TRBD2. The CDR3 length is 15 residues. Germline lookup yields CDR1 SGHTA and CDR2 FQGNSA. After removal of 5 bases from V and 4 bases from J, the junction contained 3 bases not matched to a gene. The CDR3 sequence is CASSQGTSGYNEQFF. CDR3 nucleotide sequence: TGTGCCAGCAGCCAAGGGACTAGCGGGTACAATGAGCAGTTCTTC.

V usage is TRBV5-1 and J usage is TRBJ2-2; the match to TRBD1 covers 11 bases. Germline CDR1 SGHRS, CDR2 YFSETQ. This CDR3 is built from 16 residues. Germline trimming cut 5 bases from V and 1 base from J; bases unmatched to any gene: 4. The chain's CDR3 is CASRPGTGGNTGELFF. CDR3 in DNA: TGCGCCAGCAGACCTGGGACAGGGGGGAACACCGGGGAGCTGTTTTTT.

The chain recombines TRBV19 with TRBJ1-5, with D possibly matching TRBD1 (6 bases). The CDR3 is made up of 16 amino acids. CDR1 is LNHDA, CDR2 SQIVND, per germline (reference sequence). Trimming took 7 bases from V and 5 from J, leaving 21 bases between them. CDR3 amino acids: CASTKGWGRLDQPQHF. In DNA form, the CDR3 reads TGTGCCAGTACCAAAGGCTGGGGGCGATTGGATCAGCCCCAGCATTTT.

The rearrangement joins TRBV6-5 to TRBJ1-4; 7 nucleotides match TRBD1. In germline, CDR1 is MNHEY, CDR2 SVGAGI. The CDR3 loop spans 13 amino acids. The V segment lost 8 bases and the J segment 3 bases; nucleotides outside the gene matches: 3. The CDR3 reads CASGQVSNEKLFF. CDR3 bases: TGTGCCAGCGGACAGGTATCTAATGAAAAACTGTTTTTT.

This rearrangement joins TRBV19 to TRBJ2-7, with D tentatively TRBD1 (6 bases). This CDR3 is built from 16 residues. Germline V gene data show CDR1 as LNHDA and CDR2 as SQIVND (reference sequence). Trimming left V 1 base short and J 2 bases short, with 15 bases between. The CDR3 loop is CASSIGRPGQTYEQYF. The CDR3 DNA sequence: TGTGCCAGTAGTATAGGTCGTCCGGGACAAACCTACGAGCAGTACTTC.

The chain uses TRBV24-1 and TRBJ2-1; TRBD1 is a possible D gene (5 bases). V was cut by 0 bases and J by 6 bases, with 14 bases left in between. CDR1 and CDR2 from the germline V gene are KGHDR and SFDVKD. The CDR3 runs to 16 residues. CDR3 in DNA: TGTGCCACCAGTGATTTGGGGCAGGGAAGGGTCAATGAGCAGTTCTTC. Its protein is CATSDLGQGRVNEQFF.

This clone was seen only a few times. The chain uses TRBV18 and TRBJ2-5, with 8 bases lining up with TRBD1. Germline loops: CDR1 KGHSH, CDR2 LQKENI. The CDR3 totals 16 residues. V trimming: 1 base; J trimming: 1 base; junction bases outside the gene matches: 5. The chain's CDR3 is CASSPRTGPLQETQYF. The DNA for the CDR3 is TGTGCCAGCTCACCACGGACAGGGCCGCTCCAAGAGACCCAGTACTTC.

The chain is built from TRBV7-9 and TRBJ2-2; the match to TRBD2 covers 7 bases. The length of the CDR3 is 14 residues. From germline, CDR1 is SEHNR and CDR2 FQNEAQ (reference sequence). Losses at the gene ends were 2 bases for V and 5 bases for J; bases not matched to a gene: 2. As DNA, the CDR3 is TGTGCCAGCAGCTTATGGGAGGGGACCGGGGAGCTGTTTTTT. Protein: CASSLWEGTGELFF.

V and J are TRBV12-3 or TRBV12-4 and TRBJ2-2; 7 bases fit TRBD2. The CDR3 is 12 amino acids. V gave up 6 bases and J gave up 5 bases; unmatched junction bases: 0. This chain's CDR3 is CASRGLTGELFF. CDR3 DNA sequence: TGTGCCAGCAGGGGACTAACCGGGGAGCTGTTTTTT.

V and J are TRBV6-5 and TRBJ2-7; 11 positions agree with TRBD1. The CDR3 consists of 14 residues. With V trimmed by 4 bases and J by 6 bases, 5 bases remained unmatched. Germline CDR1 reads MNHEY; CDR2 reads SVGAGI. The CDR3 DNA follows: TGTGCCAGCAGTTGGGACAGGGGGTTGCTCGAGCAGTACTTC. Translating it yields CASSWDRGLLEQYF.

The rearrangement uses TRBV24-1 and TRBJ2-3; 11 bases are a match to TRBD2. The CDR3 has 16 residues. Germline V gene data show CDR1 as KGHDR and CDR2 as SFDVKD. The ends lost 3 bases at V and 2 bases at J; junction bases unmatched: 3. CDR3 sequence (DNA): TGTGCCACCAGTGATGGACTAGCGGGCAACACAGATACGCAGTATTTT. As protein: CATSDGLAGNTDTQYF.

The J gene is TRBJ1-5, the V gene TRBV19; D ambiguous. This CDR3 contains 15 residues. Germline V lookup: CDR1 LNHDA, CDR2 SQIVND (reference sequence). V dropped 4 bases and J dropped 5 bases, with 15 bases sitting between them. CDR3 residues: CASSTHHPGDQPQHF. The CDR3 DNA is TGTGCCAGTAGTACCCATCACCCAGGTGATCAGCCCCAGCATTTT.

This clone has a handful of counts. The chain couples TRBV12-5 to TRBJ2-7, with D possibly matching TRBD1 (5 bases). This CDR3 has 15 amino acids. The V gene's germline CDR1 is LGHNT and CDR2 FRNRAP. The germline V and J ends were trimmed by 2 bases and 2 bases, with 13 bases remaining between them. CDR3 amino acids: CASGLPRQGTYEQYF. The CDR3 coding sequence is TGTGCTAGTGGTTTGCCGCGGCAGGGTACCTACGAGCAGTACTTC.

The chain employs TRBV11-3 and TRBJ2-1; 11 positions agree with TRBD2. Trimming took 4 bases from V and 10 from J; bases not matched to a gene: 6. CDR3 length: 14 residues. The germline CDR1 and CDR2 sequences are SGHNT and YENEEA. CDR3 region: CASSSGTSGSEQFF. The CDR3 nucleotides read TGTGCCAGCAGCTCCGGGACTAGCGGTTCCGAGCAGTTCTTC.

The chain joins TRBV2 to TRBJ2-7; 14 nucleotides match TRBD2. Germline V CDR1 and CDR2: SNHLY, FYNNEI. V shed 6 bases and J 4 bases; nucleotides not matched to a gene: 8. The CDR3 runs to 16 residues. CDR3 amino acids: CASRGTSGGVWYEQYF. The DNA for the CDR3 is TGTGCCAGCAGGGGGACTAGCGGGGGAGTTTGGTACGAGCAGTACTTC. Complete variable domain (other parts from reference TRBV2 and TRBJ2-7): EPEVTQTPSHQVTQMGQEVILRCVPISNHLYFYWYRQILGQKVEFLVSFYNNEISEKSEIFDDQFSVERPDGSNFTLKIRSTKLEDSAMYFCASRGTSGGVWYEQYFGPGTRLTVT.

The rearrangement links TRBV27 to TRBJ1-4; 10 positions match TRBD1. V was clipped by 5 bases and J by 6 bases; unmatched bases: 6. CDR1 is MNHEY, CDR2 SMNVEV, per germline (reference sequence). The CDR3 totals 15 residues. The CDR3 DNA is TGTGCCAGCAGTCCACGGACAGGGGGTCATGAAAAACTGTTTTTT. Translated: CASSPRTGGHEKLFF. The full variable domain, in which reference TRBV27 and TRBJ1-4 provide the parts outside the CDR3, is EAQVTQNPRYLITVTGKKLTVTCSQNMNHEYMSWYRQDPGLGLRQIYYSMNVEVTDKGDVPEGYKVSRKEKRNFPLILESPSPNQTSLYFCASSPRTGGHEKLFFGSGTQLSVL.

This clone was seen a handful of times. The V call is TRBV6-1, the J call TRBJ1-5; 7 bases are a match to TRBD1. This CDR3 spans 16 amino acids. Trimming at V came to 2 bases and at J to 7 bases, leaving 11 bases not matched to a gene. CDR1 is MNHNS and CDR2 is SASEGT in the germline V gene. The CDR3 region is CASSELSGGFWQPQHF. The CDR3 DNA follows: TGTGCCAGCAGTGAACTCTCAGGGGGGTTTTGGCAGCCCCAGCATTTT.

The CDR3 is CASSPGIDPNYVSGANVLTF. For the CDR3, the DNA is TGTGCCAGCTCGCCAGGAATCGACCCGAACTACGTGAGTGGGGCCAACGTCCTGACTTTC. This rearrangement joins TRBV18 to TRBJ2-6; D ambiguous. V was clipped by 6 bases and J by 3 bases, with 27 bases between them. Germline CDR1 reads KGHSH; CDR2 reads LQKENI. The CDR3 has 20 residues.

This chain links TRBV5-8 with TRBJ1-1, with unresolved D. CDR3 length: 10 residues. Trimming pared 3 bases from V and 11 bases from J, leaving 8 bases between. CDR1 is SGHTS and CDR2 is YDEGEE in the germline V gene. The DNA for the CDR3 is TGTGCCAGCAGCTGGCCCGCTGCTTTCTTT. As protein: CASSWPAAFF.

This chain uses TRBV7-7 with TRBJ2-5, with 12 bases that match TRBD1. From germline, CDR1 is SSHAT and CDR2 FNYEAQ (reference sequence). Trimming removed 5 bases from V and 5 bases from J; junction bases left unmatched: 6. The CDR3 consists of 15 residues. The CDR3 here is CASSAGTGGGETQYF. The CDR3 DNA reads as TGTGCCAGCAGCGCCGGGACAGGGGGCGGTGAGACCCAGTACTTC.

V and J are TRBV6-5 and TRBJ2-7; weak D call: TRBD1 (6 bases). CDR3 length: 16 amino acids. Germline CDR1 is MNHEY and CDR2 is SVGAGI. Trimming cost V 4 bases and J 7 bases, with 23 bases left between them. CDR3 DNA sequence: TGTGCCAGCAGTTCCCGGACCAGGGGCGGATCAGGGGAGCAGTACTTC. Protein: CASSSRTRGGSGEQYF.